This TCR beta chain was observed in a study of regulatory T cells in long-lasting Graves disease. This CDR3 has 16 residues. Germline V lookup: CDR1 MNHEY, CDR2 SVGEGT. Germline trimming cut 0 bases from V and 7 bases from J; bases unmatched to any gene: 8. Described time point: newly diagnosed GD, antithyroid drugs for less than 3 months. RNA from PBMCs was the source of the TCR library. Construction of TCR beta libraries relied on iRepertoire HTBI primers and on Arm-PCR targeting CDR3 regions. Authors' analysis steps: Identification across samples found fewer than 65 TRBV and approximately 15 TRBJ segments. TCRdb passed the multiplex PCR reads through MiXCR, listing each CDR3 protein once. The V and J calls were determined by TCRdb, not by the authors. Of about 620,000 distinct CDR3 sequences listed, roughly 16% are singletons. This clonotype was picked up many times. In addition, the sample was reused for a study of T cells in Graves' hyperthyroidism and ophthalmopathy. As that study records: Patients having uncontrolled infection, another autoimmune disease, pregnancy or lactation were not included.

The source is a woman in her twenties or thirties with Graves disease. Sequencing used peripheral blood mononuclear cells (PBMCs), obtained at new diagnosis, from a patient treated with antithyroid drugs. This sequence joins TRBV6-2 or TRBV6-3 and TRBJ2-1, with TRBD1 matching over 8 bases. The CDR3 DNA reads as TGTGCCAGCAGTTACTCGGACAGGGTATTTGGTAATGAGCAGTTCTTC. Translation: CASSYSDRVFGNEQFF.